This T cell receptor beta chain comes out of a study of OX40 agonist ivuxolimab in advanced cancers. This clone has just one count. What it binds is not known. Clones were read by immunoSEQ multiplex PCR, and TCRdb kept only the in-frame ones, dropping some. The sample lists about 41,000 clones; around 87% were seen once. Trimming took off 5 bases at V and 4 bases at J, with 9 bases between the two ends. The germline V gene has CDR1 MNHEY and CDR2 SMNVEV (reference sequence). The CDR3 is 12 amino acids. Blood specimens came from baseline, cycle 4 day 1, and cycle 7 day 1. Study-wide results and limits: On average, CD8+ T cells showed a greater number of expanded clones than CD4+.

The sequences come from CD4+ or CD8+ T cells sorted from blood, collected in a trial of the OX40 agonist ivuxolimab. V and J are TRBV27 and TRBJ2-7; no clear D gene. The source is an adult with an advanced solid tumor such as melanoma, head and neck, liver or kidney cancer. DNA for the CDR3: TGTGCCAGCAGTGTGGCAGGATACGAGCAGTACTTC. Protein sequence: CASSVAGYEQYF.